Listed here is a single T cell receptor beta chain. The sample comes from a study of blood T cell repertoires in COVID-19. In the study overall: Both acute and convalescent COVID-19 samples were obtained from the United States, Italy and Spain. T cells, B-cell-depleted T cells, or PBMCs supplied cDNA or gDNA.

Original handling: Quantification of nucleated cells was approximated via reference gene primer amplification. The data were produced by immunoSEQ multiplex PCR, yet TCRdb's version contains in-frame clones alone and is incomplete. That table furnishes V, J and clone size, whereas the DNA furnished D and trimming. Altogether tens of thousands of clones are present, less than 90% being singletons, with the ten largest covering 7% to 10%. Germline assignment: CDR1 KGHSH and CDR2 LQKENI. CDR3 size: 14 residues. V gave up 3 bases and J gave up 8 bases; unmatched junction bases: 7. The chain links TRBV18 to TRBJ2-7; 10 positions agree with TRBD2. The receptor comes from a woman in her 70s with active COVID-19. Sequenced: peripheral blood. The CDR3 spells CASSPSGRASQQYF. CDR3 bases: TGTGCCAGCTCACCGAGCGGGAGGGCCTCGCAGCAGTACTTC. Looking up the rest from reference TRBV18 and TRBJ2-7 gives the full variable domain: NAGVMQNPRHLVRRRGQEARLRCSPMKGHSHVYWYRQLPEEGLKFMVYLQKENIIDESGMPKERFSAEFPKEGPSILRIQQVVRGDSAAYFCASSPSGRASQQYFGPGTRLTVT.